The text below deals with one TCR beta chain. TCR beta sequences were obtained from blood CD8+ and CD4+ T cells. The study used treatment-naive patients who had stable or active relapsing-remitting disease as multiple sclerosis controls. The RNA, 0.5 to 1 ug, was put through reverse transcription using random hexamers. MiXCR was run by TCRdb on the immunoSEQ multiplex PCR reads, yielding one entry per CDR3 protein. The sample yields over 150,000 distinct CDR3 sequences, around 93% seen once. This sample was included in a study of CD8 T cells in Susac syndrome. Germline V gene sequence: CDR1 GTSNPN, CDR2 SVGIG (reference sequence). This CDR3 is built from 16 residues. V trimming: 6 bases; J trimming: 5 bases; junction bases outside the gene matches: 13.

The sequenced sample was CD4+ T cells from PBMCs. The chain links TRBV30 to TRBJ1-3; 10 bases map to TRBD1. The receptor's source is a human donor with multiple sclerosis. The CDR3 DNA reads as TGTGCCTGCCGACCCCTCGGGGACAGGGGACGAAACACCATATATTTT. Translation: CACRPLGDRGRNTIYF.